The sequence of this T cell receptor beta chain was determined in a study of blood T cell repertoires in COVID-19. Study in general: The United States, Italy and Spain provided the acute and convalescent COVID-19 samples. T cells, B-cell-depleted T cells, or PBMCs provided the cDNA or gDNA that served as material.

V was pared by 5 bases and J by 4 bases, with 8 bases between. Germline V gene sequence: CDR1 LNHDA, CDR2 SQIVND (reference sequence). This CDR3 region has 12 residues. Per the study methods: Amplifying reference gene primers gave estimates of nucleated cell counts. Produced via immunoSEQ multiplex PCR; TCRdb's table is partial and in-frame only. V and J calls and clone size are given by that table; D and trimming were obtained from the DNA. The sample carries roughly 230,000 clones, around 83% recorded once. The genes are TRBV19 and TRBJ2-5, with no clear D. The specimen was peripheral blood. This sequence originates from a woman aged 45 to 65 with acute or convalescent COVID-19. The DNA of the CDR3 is TGTGCCAGTAGTCCGCCGGGAGAGACCCAGTACTTC. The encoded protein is CASSPPGETQYF.